Below, 11 T cell receptor beta chains from the same sample are listed, as sequenced in a study of cytomegalovirus exposure and HLA in healthy donors. PCR primers comprised 60 Vbeta and 13 Jbeta primers. The data were produced by immunoSEQ multiplex PCR, yet TCRdb's version contains in-frame clones alone and is incomplete. The sample includes 200,000 to 250,000 clones, 77% of them seen just once. The specimen sequenced was PBMCs. Receptor source: a woman aged 55-69 years in good health and CMV-seropositive.

About this clone: At the DNA level, this CDR3 is encoded by other sequences in the same sample as well. The J gene is TRBJ2-7, the V gene TRBV18; D is undetermined. V lost 0 bases and J lost 4, with 7 bases in between. Germline V CDR1 and CDR2: KGHSH, LQKENI. CDR3 length: 13 amino acids. CDR3 sequence (DNA): TGTGCCAGCTCACCACCGAGTGCTTACGAGCAGTACTTC. Amino acids: CASSPPSAYEQYF. Full variable domain (outside the CDR3, taken from reference TRBV18 and TRBJ2-7): NAGVMQNPRHLVRRRGQEARLRCSPMKGHSHVYWYRQLPEEGLKFMVYLQKENIIDESGMPKERFSAEFPKEGPSILRIQQVVRGDSAAYFCASSPPSAYEQYFGPGTRLTVT.

Regarding this clone: Mismatch with germline at one junction end may stem from a read error. The V call is TRBV6-5, the J call TRBJ2-3; 8 nucleotides agree with TRBD1. Germline CDR1 is MNHEY and CDR2 is SVGAGI. This CDR3 is built from 14 residues. The DNA for the CDR3 is TGTGCCAGCAGTTACCGGACAGGGACAGGTACGCAGTATTTT. It specifies CASSYRTGTGTQYF.

The chain recombines TRBV7-2 with TRBJ1-5; possibly TRBD1 for D (5 bases). The CDR3 has 14 amino acids. CDR1 and CDR2 from the germline V gene are SGHTA and FQGNSA. V was clipped by 7 bases and J by 3 bases, with 13 bases between them. In nucleotides, the CDR3 is TGTGCCAGCAACCGGGAGGGGTACAATCAGCCCCAGCATTTT. Its protein product is CASNREGYNQPQHF.

This chain joins TRBV2 and TRBJ1-1; 10 nucleotides line up with TRBD1. Losses at the gene ends were 7 bases for V and 5 bases for J; bases not matched to a gene: 13. The CDR3 totals 16 residues. Germline V lookup: CDR1 SNHLY, CDR2 FYNNEI. CDR3 loop: CASNRARTGGETEAFF. The DNA for the CDR3 is TGTGCCAGCAACCGCGCGAGGACAGGGGGAGAAACTGAAGCTTTCTTT.

The rearrangement links TRBV30 to TRBJ2-7, with TRBD1 matching over 7 bases. Losses at the gene ends were 3 bases for V and 3 bases for J; bases not matched to a gene: 14. The CDR3 runs 16 residues. CDR1 GTSNPN and CDR2 SVGIG come from the germline V gene (reference sequence). The CDR3 here is CAWRGFTGTEFYEQYF. CDR3 nucleotides: TGTGCCTGGAGGGGATTCACCGGGACAGAGTTCTACGAGCAGTACTTC.

The rearrangement uses TRBV5-1 and TRBJ1-3; perhaps TRBD1 as D (6 bases). CDR3 length: 13 residues. Between the trimmed V and J ends, which lost 4 bases and 4 bases, there was a span of 9 bases. Germline lookup yields CDR1 SGHRS and CDR2 YFSETQ. DNA for the CDR3: TGCGCCAGCAGCCAGGGGCCCGGAAACACCATATATTTT. Protein product: CASSQGPGNTIYF.

The V and J genes are TRBV28 and TRBJ2-5, with no clear D. CDR3 length: 14 residues. Germline assignment: CDR1 MDHEN and CDR2 SYDVKM. Trimming took 3 bases from V and 1 from J, leaving 9 bases between them. CDR3 protein: CASSLAEPQETQYF. The CDR3 bases are TGTGCCAGCAGTTTGGCCGAACCCCAAGAGACCCAGTACTTC.

This clone was detected only a few times. The rearrangement uses TRBV5-4 and TRBJ1-1; 11 nucleotides line up with TRBD1. CDR1 and CDR2 (germline): SGHNT, YYREEE (reference sequence). The CDR3 sequence is 14 residues long. The V gene end was trimmed by 7 bases and the J gene end by 4 bases; junction bases not matched to a gene: 6. This CDR3 is CASGGQGAFTEAFF. CDR3 bases: TGTGCCAGCGGAGGACAGGGGGCTTTCACTGAAGCTTTCTTT.

The rearrangement uses TRBV5-5 and TRBJ1-1, with a possible D match to TRBD1 (5 bases). The V gene lost 0 bases and the J gene lost 4 bases, with 13 bases spanning the gap. The CDR3 is made up of 15 amino acids. Germline CDR1 reads SGHKS; CDR2 reads YYEKEE (reference sequence). The CDR3 protein is CASSLEGLGGTEAFF. The CDR3 DNA is TGTGCCAGCAGCTTGGAGGGCCTGGGGGGCACTGAAGCTTTCTTT.

The genes are TRBV11-2 and TRBJ2-1, with a possible D match to TRBD2 (5 bases). The CDR3 loop spans 15 amino acids. Germline CDR1 and CDR2: SGHAT and FQNNGV. V was clipped by 5 bases and J by 0 bases, with 11 bases between them. In DNA form, the CDR3 reads TGTGCCAGCAGCCGTGTCCGGGACTCCTACAATGAGCAGTTCTTC. The encoded protein is CASSRVRDSYNEQFF.

This chain connects TRBV5-1 to TRBJ2-1; 10 bases agree with TRBD2. Per the germline V gene, CDR1 is SGHRS and CDR2 is YFSETQ. The J segment lost 10 bases and the V segment lost 4 bases, leaving 8 bases of the junction unmatched. This CDR3 region has 14 residues. This CDR3 reads CASSTQREGGEQFF. As DNA, the CDR3 is TGCGCCAGCAGCACCCAGCGGGAGGGCGGGGAGCAGTTCTTC.